This TCR beta chain appears in the sequencing data of a study of read filtering for tumor transcriptome and immune sequencing. The library was built from around 0.4 ug RNA with molecular barcoded adaptors for alpha/delta and beta/gamma chains. TCRdb used MiXCR to reprocess the reads, holding one entry per CDR3 protein. The repertoire includes approximately 37,000 distinct CDR3 sequences, about 14% of them detected once, and less than 20% sits in the top ten. This clonotype has a count of ten or more. The V end was cut by 10 bases, the J end by 5 bases, with 9 bases between. The length of the CDR3 is 11 residues. CDR1 SNHLY and CDR2 FYNNEI come from the germline V gene.

The clonotype originates from a donor at least 40 years old with multiple myeloma. The chain combines TRBV2 with TRBJ2-1, with D unresolved. The sample consisted of a population of CD138-negative cells sorted from bone marrow. CDR3 region: CATPRDNEQFF. DNA for the CDR3: TGTGCCACCCCTAGGGACAATGAGCAGTTCTTC.